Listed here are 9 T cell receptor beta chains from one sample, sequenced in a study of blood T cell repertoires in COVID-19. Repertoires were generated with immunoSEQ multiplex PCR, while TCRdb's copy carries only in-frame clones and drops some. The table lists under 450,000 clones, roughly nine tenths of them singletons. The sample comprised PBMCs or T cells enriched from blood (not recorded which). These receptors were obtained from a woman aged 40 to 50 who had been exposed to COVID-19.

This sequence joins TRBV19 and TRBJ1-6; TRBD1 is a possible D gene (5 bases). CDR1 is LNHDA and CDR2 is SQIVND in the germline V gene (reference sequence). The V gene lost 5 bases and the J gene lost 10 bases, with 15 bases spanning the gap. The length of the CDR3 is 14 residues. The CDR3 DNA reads TGTGCCAGTAGTCCCTTAGCGGGGCGCTCACCCCTCCACTTT. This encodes CASSPLAGRSPLHF.

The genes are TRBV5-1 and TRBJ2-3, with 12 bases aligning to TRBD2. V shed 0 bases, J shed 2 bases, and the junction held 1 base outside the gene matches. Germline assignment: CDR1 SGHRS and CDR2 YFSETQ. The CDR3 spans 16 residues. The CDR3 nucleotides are TGCGCCAGCAGCTTGGGGACTAGCGGGAACACAGATACGCAGTATTTT. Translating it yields CASSLGTSGNTDTQYF.

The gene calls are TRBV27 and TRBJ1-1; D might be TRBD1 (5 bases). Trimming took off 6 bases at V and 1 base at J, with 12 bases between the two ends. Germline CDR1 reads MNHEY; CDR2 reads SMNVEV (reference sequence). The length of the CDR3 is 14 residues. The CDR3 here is CASRRDFANTEAFF. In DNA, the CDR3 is TGTGCCAGCAGACGGGACTTTGCGAACACTGAAGCTTTCTTT.

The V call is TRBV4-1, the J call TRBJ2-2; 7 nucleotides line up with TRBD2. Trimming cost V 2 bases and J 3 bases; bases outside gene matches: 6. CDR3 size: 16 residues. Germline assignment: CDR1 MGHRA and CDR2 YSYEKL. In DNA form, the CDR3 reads TGCGCCAGCAGCCAATTTAGCGGGTTCGACACCGGGGAGCTGTTTTTT. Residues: CASSQFSGFDTGELFF.

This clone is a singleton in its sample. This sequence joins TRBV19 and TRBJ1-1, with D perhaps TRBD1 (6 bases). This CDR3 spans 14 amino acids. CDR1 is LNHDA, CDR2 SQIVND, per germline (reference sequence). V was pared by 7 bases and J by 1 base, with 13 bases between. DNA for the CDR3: TGTGCCAGTACTCCCTTGGGGGCGAACACTGAAGCTTTCTTT. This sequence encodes CASTPLGANTEAFF.

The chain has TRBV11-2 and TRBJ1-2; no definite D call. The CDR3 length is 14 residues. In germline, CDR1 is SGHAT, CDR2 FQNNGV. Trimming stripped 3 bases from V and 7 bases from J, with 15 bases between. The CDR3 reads CASSFDIPAGGYTF. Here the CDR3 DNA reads TGTGCCAGCAGCTTTGACATCCCCGCAGGTGGCTACACCTTC.

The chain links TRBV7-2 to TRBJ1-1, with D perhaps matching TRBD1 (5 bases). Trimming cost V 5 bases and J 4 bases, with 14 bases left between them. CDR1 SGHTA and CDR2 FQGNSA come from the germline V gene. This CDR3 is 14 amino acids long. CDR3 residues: CASSTSKRGTEAFF. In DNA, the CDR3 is TGTGCCAGCAGCACATCGAAAAGGGGCACTGAAGCTTTCTTT.

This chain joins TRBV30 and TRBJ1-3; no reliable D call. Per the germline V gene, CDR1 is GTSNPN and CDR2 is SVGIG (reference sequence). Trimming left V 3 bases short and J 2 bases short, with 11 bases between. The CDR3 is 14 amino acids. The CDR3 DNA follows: TGTGCCTGGAGGGGAGGAGGGCCTGGAAACACCATATATTTT. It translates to CAWRGGGPGNTIYF. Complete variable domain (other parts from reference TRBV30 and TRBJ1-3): SQTIHQWPATLVQPVGSPLSLECTVEGTSNPNLYWYRQAAGRGLQLLFYSVGIGQISSEVPQNLSASRPQDRQFILSSKKLLLSDSGFYLCAWRGGGPGNTIYFGEGSWLTVV.

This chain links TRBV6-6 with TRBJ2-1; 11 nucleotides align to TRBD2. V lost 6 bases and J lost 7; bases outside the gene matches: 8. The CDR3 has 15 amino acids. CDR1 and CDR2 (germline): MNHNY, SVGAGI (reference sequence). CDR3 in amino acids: CASRPTSGGSNEQFF. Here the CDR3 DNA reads TGTGCCAGCAGACCCACTAGCGGGGGTTCAAATGAGCAGTTCTTC.